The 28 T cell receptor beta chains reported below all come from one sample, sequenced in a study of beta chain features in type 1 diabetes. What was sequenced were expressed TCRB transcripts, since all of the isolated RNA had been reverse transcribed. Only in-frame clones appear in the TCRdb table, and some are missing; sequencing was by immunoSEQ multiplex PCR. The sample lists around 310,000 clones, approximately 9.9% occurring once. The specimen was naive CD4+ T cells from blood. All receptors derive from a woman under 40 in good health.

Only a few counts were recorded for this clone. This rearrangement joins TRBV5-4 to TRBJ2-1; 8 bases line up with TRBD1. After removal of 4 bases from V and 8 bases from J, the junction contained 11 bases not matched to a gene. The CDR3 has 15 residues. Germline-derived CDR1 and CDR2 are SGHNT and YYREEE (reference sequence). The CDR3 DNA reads TGTGCCAGCAGCCCCGGACAGGGCGCCGTACATGAGCAGTTCTTC. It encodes CASSPGQGAVHEQFF. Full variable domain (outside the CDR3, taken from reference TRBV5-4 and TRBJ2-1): ETGVTQSPTHLIKTRGQQVTLRCSSQSGHNTVSWYQQALGQGPQFIFQYYREEENGRGNFPPRFSGLQFPNYSSELNVNALELDDSALYLCASSPGQGAVHEQFFGPGTRLTVL.

The CDR3 DNA follows: TGCAGCGTTGAAGGGACTAGCGGGACCCGGGGTACAGATACGCAGTATTTT. This encodes CSVEGTSGTRGTDTQYF. The rearrangement uses TRBV29-1 and TRBJ2-3, with TRBD2 matching over 12 bases. CDR1 SQVTM and CDR2 ANQGSEA come from the germline V gene. V shed 1 base and J 3 bases; nucleotides not matched to a gene: 8. The CDR3 has 17 amino acids.

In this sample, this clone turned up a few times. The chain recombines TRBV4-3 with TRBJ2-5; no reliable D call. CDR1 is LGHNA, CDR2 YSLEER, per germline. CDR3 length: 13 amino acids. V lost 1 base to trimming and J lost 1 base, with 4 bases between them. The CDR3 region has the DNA TGCGCCAGCAGCCAAGTTCTCCAAGAGACCCAGTACTTC. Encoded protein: CASSQVLQETQYF.

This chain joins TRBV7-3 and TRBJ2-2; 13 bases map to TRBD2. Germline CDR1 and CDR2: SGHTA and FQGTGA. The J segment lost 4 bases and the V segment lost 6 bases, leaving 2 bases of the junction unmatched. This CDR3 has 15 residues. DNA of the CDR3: TGTGCCAGCAGAGGACTAGCGGGAGCCACCGGGGAGCTGTTTTTT. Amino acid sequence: CASRGLAGATGELFF.

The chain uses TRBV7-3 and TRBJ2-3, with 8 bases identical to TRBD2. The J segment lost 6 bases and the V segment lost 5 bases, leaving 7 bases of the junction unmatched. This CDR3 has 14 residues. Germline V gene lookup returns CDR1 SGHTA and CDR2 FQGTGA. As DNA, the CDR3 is TGTGCCAGCAGCCTCGGGACTAGTTATGATACGCAGTATTTT. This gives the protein CASSLGTSYDTQYF. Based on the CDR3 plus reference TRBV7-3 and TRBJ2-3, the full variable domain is GAGVSQTPSNKVTEKGKYVELRCDPISGHTALYWYRQSLGQGPEFLIYFQGTGAADDSGLPNDRFFAVRPEGSVSTLKIQRTERGDSAVYLCASSLGTSYDTQYFGPGTRLTVL.

The CDR3 here is CASSLRGPTSGSYNEQFF. The CDR3 region has the DNA TGTGCCAGCAGCTTAAGAGGCCCTACTAGCGGGAGTTACAATGAGCAGTTCTTC. This rearrangement joins TRBV11-3 to TRBJ2-1; 11 bases fit TRBD2. The CDR3 is made up of 18 amino acids. The germline V gene encodes CDR1 SGHNT and CDR2 YENEEA. J lost 4 bases, V lost 2 bases, and 10 bases had no gene match.

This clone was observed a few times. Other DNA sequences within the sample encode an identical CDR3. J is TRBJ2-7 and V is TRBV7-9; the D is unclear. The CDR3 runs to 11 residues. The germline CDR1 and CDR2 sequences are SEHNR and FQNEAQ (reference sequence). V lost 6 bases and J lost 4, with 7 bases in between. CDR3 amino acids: CASSSLYEQYF. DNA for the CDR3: TGTGCCAGCAGTTCTCTTTACGAGCAGTACTTC.

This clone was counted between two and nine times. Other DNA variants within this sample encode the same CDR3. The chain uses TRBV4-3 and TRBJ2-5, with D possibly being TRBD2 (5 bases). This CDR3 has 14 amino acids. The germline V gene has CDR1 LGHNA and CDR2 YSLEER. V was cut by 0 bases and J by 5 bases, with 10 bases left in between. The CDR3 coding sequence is TGCGCCAGCAGCCAAGATGAGGGTCGGGAGACCCAGTACTTC. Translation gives CASSQDEGRETQYF.

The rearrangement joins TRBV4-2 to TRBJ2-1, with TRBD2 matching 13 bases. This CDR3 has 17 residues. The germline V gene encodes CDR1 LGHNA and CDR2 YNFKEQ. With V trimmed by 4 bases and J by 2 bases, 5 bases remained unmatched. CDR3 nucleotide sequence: TGTGCCAGCAGCCCCGGGACTAGCGGGGTCACCTACAATGAGCAGTTCTTC. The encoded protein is CASSPGTSGVTYNEQFF.

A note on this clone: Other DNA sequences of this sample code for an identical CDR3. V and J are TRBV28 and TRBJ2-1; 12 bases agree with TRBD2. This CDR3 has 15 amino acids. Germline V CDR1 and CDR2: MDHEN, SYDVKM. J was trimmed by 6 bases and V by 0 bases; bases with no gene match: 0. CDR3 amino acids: CASSLWTSGSNEQFF. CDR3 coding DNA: TGTGCCAGCAGTTTATGGACTAGCGGGAGCAATGAGCAGTTCTTC.

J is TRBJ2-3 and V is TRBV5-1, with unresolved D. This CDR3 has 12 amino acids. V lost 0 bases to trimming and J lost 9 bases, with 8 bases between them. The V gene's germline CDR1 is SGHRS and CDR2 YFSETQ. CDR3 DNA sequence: TGCGCCAGCAGCTTGGAGATAGAGACGCAGTATTTT. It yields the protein CASSLEIETQYF.

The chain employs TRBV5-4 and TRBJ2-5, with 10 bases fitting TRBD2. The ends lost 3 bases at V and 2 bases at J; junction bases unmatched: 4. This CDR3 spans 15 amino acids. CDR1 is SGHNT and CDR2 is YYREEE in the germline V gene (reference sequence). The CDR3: CASSSETSGQETQYF. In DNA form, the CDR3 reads TGTGCCAGCAGCTCGGAGACTAGCGGGCAAGAGACCCAGTACTTC.

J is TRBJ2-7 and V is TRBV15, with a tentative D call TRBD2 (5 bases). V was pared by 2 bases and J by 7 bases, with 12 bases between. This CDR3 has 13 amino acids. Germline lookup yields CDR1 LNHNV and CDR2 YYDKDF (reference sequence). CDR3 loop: CATSRLLVGEQYF. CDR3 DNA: TGTGCCACCAGCAGACTACTAGTGGGGGAGCAGTACTTC.

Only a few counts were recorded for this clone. In DNA form, the CDR3 reads TGTGCCAGCAGCCCCCGGGACAGGGGCACCGGGGAGCTGTTTTTT. It yields the protein CASSPRDRGTGELFF. The rearrangement links TRBV5-4 to TRBJ2-2; TRBD1 matches 10 bases. The CDR3 extends over 15 amino acids. V dropped 4 bases and J dropped 4; count of bases not matched to a gene: 4. Looked up from germline, CDR1 is SGHNT and CDR2 is YYREEE (reference sequence).

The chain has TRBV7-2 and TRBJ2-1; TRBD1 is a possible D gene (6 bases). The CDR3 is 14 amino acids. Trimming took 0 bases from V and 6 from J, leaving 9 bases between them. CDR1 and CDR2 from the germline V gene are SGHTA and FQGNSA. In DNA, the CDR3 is TGTGCCAGCAGCTTAGCGGGGGCGGTCAATGAGCAGTTCTTC. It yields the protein CASSLAGAVNEQFF.

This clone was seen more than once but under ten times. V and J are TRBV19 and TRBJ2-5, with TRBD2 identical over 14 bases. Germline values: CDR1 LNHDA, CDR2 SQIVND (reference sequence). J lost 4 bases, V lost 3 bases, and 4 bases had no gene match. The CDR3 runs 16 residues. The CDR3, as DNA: TGTGCCAGTAGTATGAGGACTAGCGGGAGGCGAGAGACCCAGTACTTC. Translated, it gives CASSMRTSGRRETQYF.

CDR3 in DNA: TGTGCCAGCAGTTTATATCCAGTAAACTATGGCTACACCTTC. Translation gives CASSLYPVNYGYTF. The chain uses TRBV27 and TRBJ1-2; D ambiguous. In germline, CDR1 is MNHEY, CDR2 SMNVEV (reference sequence). V was pared by 1 base and J by 2 bases, with 8 bases between. This CDR3 comprises 14 residues.

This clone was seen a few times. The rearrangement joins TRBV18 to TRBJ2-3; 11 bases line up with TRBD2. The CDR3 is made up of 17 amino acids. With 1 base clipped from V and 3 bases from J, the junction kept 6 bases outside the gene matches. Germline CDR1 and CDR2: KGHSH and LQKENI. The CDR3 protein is CASSPRLAGGVTDTQYF. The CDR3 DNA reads TGTGCCAGCTCACCACGGCTAGCGGGAGGCGTAACAGATACGCAGTATTTT. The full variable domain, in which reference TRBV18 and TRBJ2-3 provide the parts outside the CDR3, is NAGVMQNPRHLVRRRGQEARLRCSPMKGHSHVYWYRQLPEEGLKFMVYLQKENIIDESGMPKERFSAEFPKEGPSILRIQQVVRGDSAAYFCASSPRLAGGVTDTQYFGPGTRLTVL.

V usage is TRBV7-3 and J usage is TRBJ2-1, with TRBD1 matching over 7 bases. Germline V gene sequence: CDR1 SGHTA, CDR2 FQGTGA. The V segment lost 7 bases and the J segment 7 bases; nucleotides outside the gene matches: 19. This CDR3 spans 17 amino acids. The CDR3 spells CASNQPLGQEETNEQFF. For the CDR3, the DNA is TGTGCCAGCAACCAGCCCCTTGGACAGGAAGAGACGAATGAGCAGTTCTTC.

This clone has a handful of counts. The CDR3 here is CASSLERENTEAFF. The CDR3 nucleotides are TGTGCCAGCAGCTTGGAGCGGGAAAACACTGAAGCTTTCTTT. The chain links TRBV5-4 to TRBJ1-1; D remains unclear. The V and J ends lost 0 bases and 2 bases respectively, with 8 bases between them. This CDR3 comprises 14 residues. Per germline, CDR1 SGHNT and CDR2 YYREEE (reference sequence).

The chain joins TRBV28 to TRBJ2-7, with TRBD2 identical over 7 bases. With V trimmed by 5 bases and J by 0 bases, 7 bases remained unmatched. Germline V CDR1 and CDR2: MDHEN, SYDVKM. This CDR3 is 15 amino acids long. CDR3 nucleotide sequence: TGTGCCAGCAGTCCAGGGACTACTTACTCCTACGAGCAGTACTTC. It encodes CASSPGTTYSYEQYF.

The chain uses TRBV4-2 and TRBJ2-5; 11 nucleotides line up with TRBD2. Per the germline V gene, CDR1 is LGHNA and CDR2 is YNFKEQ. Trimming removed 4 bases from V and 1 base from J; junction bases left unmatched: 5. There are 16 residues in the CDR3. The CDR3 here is CASSRYSGRAQETQYF. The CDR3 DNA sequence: TGTGCCAGCAGCCGCTATAGCGGGAGGGCCCAAGAGACCCAGTACTTC.

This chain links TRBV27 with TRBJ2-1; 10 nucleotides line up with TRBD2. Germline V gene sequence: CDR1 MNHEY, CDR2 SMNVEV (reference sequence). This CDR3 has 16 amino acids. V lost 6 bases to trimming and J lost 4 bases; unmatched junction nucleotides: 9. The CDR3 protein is CASRVSGTSAYNEQFF. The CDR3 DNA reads TGTGCCAGCAGGGTCTCCGGGACTAGCGCATACAATGAGCAGTTCTTC.

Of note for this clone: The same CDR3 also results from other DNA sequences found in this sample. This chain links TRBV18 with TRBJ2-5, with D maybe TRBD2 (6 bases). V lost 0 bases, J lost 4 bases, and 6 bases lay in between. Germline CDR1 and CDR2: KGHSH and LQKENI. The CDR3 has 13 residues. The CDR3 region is CASSPPGGETQYF. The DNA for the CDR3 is TGTGCCAGCTCACCACCGGGGGGAGAGACCCAGTACTTC.

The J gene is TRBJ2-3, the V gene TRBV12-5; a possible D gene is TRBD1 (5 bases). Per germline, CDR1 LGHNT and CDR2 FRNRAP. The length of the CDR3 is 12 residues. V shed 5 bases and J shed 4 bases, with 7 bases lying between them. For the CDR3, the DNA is TGTGCTAGTGGTGCGACAGCAGATACGCAGTATTTT. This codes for CASGATADTQYF.

The CDR3 bases are TGCAGCGTTGCCAACCGACTAGCGGGAGATGAGCAGTTCTTC. Translated, it gives CSVANRLAGDEQFF. V gene TRBV29-1 combines with J gene TRBJ2-1; 12 positions agree with TRBD2. Germline assignment: CDR1 SQVTM and CDR2 ANQGSEA. V was pared by 4 bases and J by 8 bases, with 6 bases of the junction left unmatched. The CDR3 consists of 14 residues.

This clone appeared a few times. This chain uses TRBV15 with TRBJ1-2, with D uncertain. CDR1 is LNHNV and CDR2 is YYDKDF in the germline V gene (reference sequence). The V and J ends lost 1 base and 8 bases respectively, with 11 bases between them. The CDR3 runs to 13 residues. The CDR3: CATSRVAGMGYTF. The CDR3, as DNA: TGTGCCACCAGCAGAGTGGCGGGGATGGGCTACACCTTC.

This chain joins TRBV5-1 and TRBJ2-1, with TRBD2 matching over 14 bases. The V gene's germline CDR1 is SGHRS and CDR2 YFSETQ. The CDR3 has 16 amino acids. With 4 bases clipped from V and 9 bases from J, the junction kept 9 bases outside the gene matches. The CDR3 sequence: CASSVPGLAGELEQFF. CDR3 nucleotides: TGCGCCAGCAGCGTTCCGGGACTAGCGGGAGAGCTTGAGCAGTTCTTC.